This record concerns one TCR beta chain sequence. V lost 8 bases, J lost 4 bases, and 7 bases stayed unmatched. The germline gives CDR1 LNHDA, CDR2 SQIVND (reference sequence). CDR3 length: 14 residues. The sample comes from a study of blood T cell repertoires in COVID-19. On the study more broadly: PBMCs, B-cell-depleted T cells, or T cells were the source of the cDNA or gDNA that made up the material.

As handled by the study authors: Reference gene primer amplification gave nucleated cell count estimates. Generated by immunoSEQ multiplex PCR, the TCRdb table keeps only in-frame clones and is missing some. V, J and clone size derive from that table, while D and trimming were established from the DNA sequence. The sample shows under 500,000 clones, about 89% of them seen only once. This rearrangement joins TRBV19 to TRBJ2-3, with 9 bases matching TRBD2. The sequencing input was peripheral blood. The clonotype originates from a woman aged 25 to 39 with acute or convalescent COVID-19. CDR3: CASAPRGGADTQYF. CDR3 sequence (DNA): TGTGCCAGTGCCCCGCGGGGGGGCGCAGATACGCAGTATTTT. Combining the CDR3 with reference TRBV19 and TRBJ2-3 gives the whole variable domain DGGITQSPKYLFRKEGQNVTLSCEQNLNHDAMYWYRQDPGQGLRLIYYSQIVNDFQKGDIAEGYSVSREKKESFPLTVTSAQKNPTAFYLCASAPRGGADTQYFGPGTRLTVL.